This entry lists 24 T cell receptor beta chains sequenced from one sample in a study of CD8 T cells in ankylosing spondylitis (dated by TCRdb to about 2017). Receptors were amplified or captured by 5' RACE. Instrument used: Illumina HiSeq 2500. TCRdb reanalyzed the raw reads on its own, using fastp at Q25 for trimming and MiXCR for clone calling, and kept in-frame beta chains. Merged by CDR3 protein, the rows form single entries marked with the most common genes and DNA. Recorded for this sample are hundreds of thousands of distinct CDR3 sequences; around 20% of them occurred a single time. In total, the top ten clones hold roughly 3.6% of the sample. Sequenced sample: blood, either unsorted or a sorted T cell fraction (not recorded which). These receptors all come from a female donor with ankylosing spondylitis or in good health (not recorded which).

The V gene is TRBV25-1, the J gene TRBJ2-5, with 8 positions matching TRBD1. Trimming cost V 6 bases and J 4 bases; bases outside gene matches: 10. The CDR3 is 15 amino acids. Germline loops: CDR1 MGHDK, CDR2 SYGVNS. The CDR3 nucleotides are TGTGCCAGCAGGAGAAGGACAGGGCTTGGAGAGACCCAGTACTTC. Translation: CASRRRTGLGETQYF.

The chain carries TRBV6-1 and TRBJ2-1; D gene unclear. V shed 7 bases and J shed 2 bases, with 9 bases lying between them. Germline V gene lookup returns CDR1 MNHNS and CDR2 SASEGT. The length of the CDR3 is 13 residues. CDR3 residues: CASTLDTYNEQFF. In DNA form, the CDR3 reads TGTGCCAGCACCTTAGACACCTACAATGAGCAGTTCTTC.

This clonotype came up a few times. The gene calls are TRBV24-1 and TRBJ2-3; 9 nucleotides align to TRBD2. The CDR3 covers 16 residues. J was trimmed by 4 bases and V by 3 bases; bases with no gene match: 7. Germline assignment: CDR1 KGHDR and CDR2 SFDVKD. CDR3 sequence: CATSDHSGSGPDTQYF. The CDR3 DNA reads TGTGCCACCAGTGATCATAGCGGGAGTGGGCCAGATACGCAGTATTTT.

This chain uses TRBV6-1 with TRBJ2-1; 9 positions match TRBD2. Germline V gene sequence: CDR1 MNHNS, CDR2 SASEGT. The CDR3 sequence is 14 residues long. V shed 6 bases and J 5 bases; nucleotides not matched to a gene: 5. The CDR3: CASRRLAANNEQFF. As DNA, the CDR3 is TGTGCCAGCAGAAGACTAGCGGCTAACAATGAGCAGTTCTTC.

Only a few counts were recorded for this clonotype. CDR3 in DNA: TGCGCCAGCAGCGCCAATTCGAACACTGAAGCTTTCTTT. It is translated as CASSANSNTEAFF. This sequence joins TRBV5-1 and TRBJ1-1; D uncertain. The CDR3 consists of 13 residues. V lost 4 bases and J lost 1, with 8 bases in between. Germline-derived CDR1 and CDR2 are SGHRS and YFSETQ.

This chain's CDR3 is CASSARQTQETQYF. CDR3 DNA: TGTGCCAGCTCAGCTCGACAGACACAAGAGACCCAGTACTTC. The rearrangement joins TRBV18 to TRBJ2-5, with D possibly matching TRBD1 (5 bases). Per germline, CDR1 KGHSH and CDR2 LQKENI. Deletions cut 5 bases from V and 2 bases from J, with 12 bases between. This CDR3 comprises 14 residues.

This clonotype was observed once. The chain combines TRBV7-2 with TRBJ2-7; 8 nucleotides match TRBD2. The CDR3 is 15 amino acids. The trim removed 3 bases at V and 6 bases at J, leaving 10 bases unmatched. CDR1 and CDR2 (germline): SGHTA, FQGNSA. This CDR3 reads CASSFRAGGGTEQYF. The CDR3 DNA sequence: TGTGCCAGCAGCTTCAGGGCGGGAGGAGGGACCGAGCAGTACTTC.

The chain uses TRBV12-3 or TRBV12-4 and TRBJ2-5, with 10 positions matching TRBD1. V was pared by 1 base and J by 5 bases, with 4 bases of the junction left unmatched. The length of the CDR3 is 15 residues. The CDR3 sequence: CASSLGQGAGETQYF. The CDR3 DNA reads TGTGCCAGCAGTTTAGGACAGGGGGCCGGGGAGACCCAGTACTTC.

The chain employs TRBV6-5 and TRBJ2-2, with D possibly being TRBD2 (5 bases). The CDR3 runs 15 residues. The germline V gene encodes CDR1 MNHEY and CDR2 SVGAGI. The germline V and J ends were trimmed by 0 bases and 4 bases, with 9 bases remaining between them. The CDR3 sequence: CASSYSASPTGELFF. The CDR3 DNA follows: TGTGCCAGCAGTTACTCGGCTAGCCCCACCGGGGAGCTGTTTTTT.

This clonotype occurred a few times. The rearrangement joins TRBV20-1 to TRBJ2-7; TRBD1 or TRBD2 may be the D gene (5 bases each). Trimming removed 0 bases from V and 4 bases from J, with 13 bases in between. Germline assignment: CDR1 DFQATT and CDR2 SNEGSKA (reference sequence). The CDR3 has 14 amino acids. CDR3 protein: CSARDLGRYYEQYF. The CDR3 DNA reads as TGCAGTGCTAGAGATCTGGGACGGTATTACGAGCAGTACTTC.

The DNA of the CDR3 is TGTGCCAGCAGCTTACGTCCAGCGGGAGGGGGAAATGAGCAGTTCTTC. Translated: CASSLRPAGGGNEQFF. The rearrangement links TRBV7-6 to TRBJ2-1, with TRBD2 matching 10 bases. In germline, CDR1 is SGHVS, CDR2 FNYEAQ. The CDR3 runs 16 residues. Trimming at V came to 2 bases and at J to 7 bases, leaving 8 bases not matched to a gene.

This clonotype showed up many times. CDR3 amino acids: CASSPSTNEQFF. The CDR3 coding sequence is TGTGCCAGCAGCCCTAGCACAAATGAGCAGTTCTTC. The gene calls are TRBV7-2 and TRBJ2-1; a weak D match, TRBD2 (5 bases). CDR3 length equals 12 residues. V gave up 5 bases and J gave up 7 bases, with 9 bases separating them. Germline-derived CDR1 and CDR2 are SGHTA and FQGNSA.

The table lists this clonotype with a few counts. The chain recombines TRBV2 with TRBJ2-7, with 8 nucleotides matching TRBD2. Germline assignment: CDR1 SNHLY and CDR2 FYNNEI. The CDR3 extends over 12 amino acids. The V gene end was trimmed by 9 bases and the J gene end by 4 bases; junction bases not matched to a gene: 5. The CDR3 loop is CASTTSGYEQYF. CDR3 sequence (DNA): TGTGCCAGTACTACTAGCGGTTACGAGCAGTACTTC.

This clonotype appeared a single time. The rearrangement links TRBV19 to TRBJ2-1, with D possibly being TRBD2 (6 bases). The CDR3 totals 11 residues. CDR1 is LNHDA, CDR2 SQIVND, per germline (reference sequence). V lost 4 bases and J lost 12, with 10 bases in between. The chain's CDR3 is CASSSTSRQFF. CDR3 nucleotide sequence: TGTGCCAGTAGTAGTACTAGCAGGCAGTTCTTC. Full variable domain (outside the CDR3, taken from reference TRBV19 and TRBJ2-1): DGGITQSPKYLFRKEGQNVTLSCEQNLNHDAMYWYRQDPGQGLRLIYYSQIVNDFQKGDIAEGYSVSREKKESFPLTVTSAQKNPTAFYLCASSSTSRQFFGPGTRLTVL.

This clonotype was seen a few times. The chain couples TRBV15 to TRBJ1-2, with D tentatively TRBD1 (6 bases). Germline V CDR1 and CDR2: LNHNV, YYDKDF (reference sequence). With 5 bases removed from V and 8 bases from J, the gap between germline ends came to 12 bases. This CDR3 is built from 12 residues. CDR3 sequence reads: CATSPGAGGYTF. The CDR3 DNA reads TGTGCCACCAGCCCAGGGGCGGGGGGCTACACCTTC.

This clonotype was counted between two and nine times. The rearrangement uses TRBV7-9 and TRBJ1-6; D gene unclear. This CDR3 region has 14 residues. Trimming cost V 5 bases and J 12 bases, with 17 bases left between them. CDR1 and CDR2 from the germline V gene are SEHNR and FQNEAQ (reference sequence). The CDR3 DNA follows: TGTGCCAGCAGCCCGAAAGGATCGGGTAAACCCCTCCACTTT. It translates to CASSPKGSGKPLHF.

Many counts were recorded for this clonotype. For the CDR3, the DNA is TGCAGTGCTGGTCATAGTGGTAGCGGGAGGGATACGCAGTATTTT. It specifies CSAGHSGSGRDTQYF. This chain uses TRBV20-1 with TRBJ2-3; 10 positions match TRBD2. This CDR3 has 15 residues. Germline lookup yields CDR1 DFQATT and CDR2 SNEGSKA (reference sequence). Unmatched junction bases numbered 11, after V lost 5 bases and J lost 6 bases.

The chain links TRBV20-1 to TRBJ2-1, with 9 bases that match TRBD2. V lost 1 base to trimming and J lost 10 bases; unmatched junction nucleotides: 2. Germline-derived CDR1 and CDR2 are DFQATT and SNEGSKA (reference sequence). This CDR3 is 12 amino acids long. The CDR3 is CSARASGREQFF. Here the CDR3 DNA reads TGCAGTGCTAGAGCAAGCGGGAGGGAGCAGTTCTTC.

This clonotype was seen ten or more times. The chain employs TRBV29-1 and TRBJ1-2; D may be TRBD1 (5 bases). This CDR3 contains 11 residues. Germline-derived CDR1 and CDR2 are SQVTM and ANQGSEA. The ends were cut back, 3 bases at V and 6 bases at J, with 8 bases in the middle. The CDR3 nucleotides are TGCAGCGTTGATGGGGGTCATGGCTACACCTTC. Encoded protein: CSVDGGHGYTF.

This clonotype was observed many times. V gene TRBV4-2 combines with J gene TRBJ1-2; 10 nucleotides match TRBD1. The trim removed 3 bases at V and 6 bases at J, leaving 4 bases unmatched. Germline CDR1 LGHNA, CDR2 YNFKEQ. This CDR3 region has 14 residues. The CDR3 nucleotides read TGTGCCAGCAGCCACCCGGACAGGGGGAATGGCTACACCTTC. Its protein product is CASSHPDRGNGYTF.

The chain combines TRBV10-3 with TRBJ2-1, with D possibly being TRBD2 (5 bases). The V end lost 5 bases, the J end lost 8 bases, and 10 bases lay between the germline ends. CDR3 size: 12 residues. Germline lookup yields CDR1 ENHRY and CDR2 SYGVKD. This chain's CDR3 is CAISRTGDEQFF. The CDR3 coding sequence is TGTGCCATCAGTCGGACCGGGGATGAGCAGTTCTTC.

V and J are TRBV5-6 and TRBJ2-3; 7 nucleotides align to TRBD1. The CDR3 length is 17 residues. CDR1 is SGHDT, CDR2 YYEEEE, per germline. V was clipped by 4 bases and J by 3 bases; unmatched bases: 14. CDR3 in DNA: TGTGCCAGCAGCCCGCTGGGGAGACAGGGTGAAACAGATACGCAGTATTTT. Its protein product is CASSPLGRQGETDTQYF.

This clonotype occurred a few times. The chain combines TRBV10-3 with TRBJ2-1; maybe TRBD2 (6 bases). V was shortened by 0 bases and J by 8 bases, with 8 bases between the two germline ends. CDR3 length: 13 residues. CDR1 ENHRY and CDR2 SYGVKD come from the germline V gene. CDR3 region: CAISESLAHEQFF. The CDR3 region has the DNA TGTGCCATCAGTGAGTCACTAGCCCATGAGCAGTTCTTC.

This clonotype was picked up many times. The rearrangement uses TRBV7-9 and TRBJ1-1; TRBD1 might be the D (6 bases). This CDR3 spans 13 amino acids. The ends were cut back, 7 bases at V and 5 bases at J, with 14 bases in the middle. From germline, CDR1 is SEHNR and CDR2 FQNEAQ (reference sequence). CDR3 sequence (DNA): TGTGCCAGCACCCCAGGGGTAGGGACTGAAGCTTTCTTT. Residues: CASTPGVGTEAFF.